The present T cell receptor (beta chain) was sequenced within a study of radiotherapy plus CTLA-4 blockade in lung cancer. Overall study: Overall, around 18% of patients showed an objective response, while about 30% attained disease control.

Regarding the study as a whole: Peripheral blood showed expansion of tumor-derived TCR clones after radiotherapy and ipilimumab. It was early blood T cell clone dynamics, with interferon-beta, that reportedly best predicted response.

Focal radiation plus CTLA-4 blockade with ipilimumab was given to patients with chemo-refractory metastatic non-small-cell lung cancer. Only a few counts were recorded for this clone. The antigen remains unidentified. Clones were read by immunoSEQ multiplex PCR, and TCRdb kept only the in-frame ones, dropping some. The sample consists of roughly 53,000 clones, 80% to 90% of them appearing once. The CDR3 consists of 15 residues. The V end lost 4 bases, the J end lost 4 bases, and 16 bases lay between the germline ends. Germline V CDR1 and CDR2: KGHSH, LQKENI. The TCR originated in a human donor with non-small cell lung cancer whose response to radiotherapy plus ipilimumab could not be evaluated. The material sequenced was peripheral blood, taken from a patient treated with radiotherapy plus ipilimumab. J is TRBJ1-1 and V is TRBV18; D ambiguous. CDR3 protein: CASSLKDGKATEAFF. For the CDR3, the DNA is TGTGCCAGCTCACTAAAGGACGGGAAGGCCACTGAAGCTTTCTTT. Together with reference TRBV18 and TRBJ1-1, the CDR3 gives the full variable domain: NAGVMQNPRHLVRRRGQEARLRCSPMKGHSHVYWYRQLPEEGLKFMVYLQKENIIDESGMPKERFSAEFPKEGPSILRIQQVVRGDSAAYFCASSLKDGKATEAFFGQGTRLTVV.